This TCR beta chain is drawn from a study of shared clonotypes between healthy human individuals. V lost 0 bases to trimming and J lost 6 bases, with 14 bases between them. Germline-derived CDR1 and CDR2 are SGDLS and YYNGEE. CDR3 length equals 15 residues. Worth noting for this clone: Its antigen is unidentified.

Terminally differentiated effector memory CD45RA+ cells were excluded by CCR7 positive selection of CD45RO-negative cells. TCRdb's table, derived via immunoSEQ multiplex PCR, lists solely in-frame clones and lacks some. The sample has about 2 million clones; around 96% are singletons. Study observations and caveats: Rarefaction demonstrated incomplete sorted-subset sequencing despite large depth. Estimated richness was generally greater in naive than memory subsets.

The clonotype was recovered from a man in his late teens or twenties in good health. The sample taken for sequencing was naive CD8+ T cells sorted from blood. V gene TRBV9 combines with J gene TRBJ2-3, with a weak D call TRBD2 (5 bases). The CDR3 loop reads CASSVAAGGGDTQYF. In DNA form, the CDR3 reads TGTGCCAGCAGCGTAGCGGCGGGTGGAGGCGATACGCAGTATTTT.